A selection of T cell receptor beta chains follows, all from one sample in a study of shared clonotypes between healthy human individuals. The method was immunoSEQ multiplex PCR; TCRdb's version includes in-frame clones alone and lacks a portion of them. The profile shows around 1,100,000 clones, approximately 80% of them singletons. The specimen sequenced was memory CD4+ T cells from PBMCs. Receptor source: a man in his late teens or twenties in good health. Some clones in this sample may be carry-over from other donors' samples. The CDR3 runs from the conserved cysteine through the conserved F or W. The D gene is left open where the match is weak. A clone size is listed for some rows: how often the clone was seen (once, few, many), or a class if it is expanded.

J,V,D,size,CDR3,DNA
TRBJ2-7,TRBV19,TRBD2,few,CANFSGPREGFVQYF,TGTGCCAATTTTTCGGGGCCGCGGGAGGGTTTTGTGCAGTACTTC
TRBJ1-2,TRBV27,.,.,CASRNRENGYTF,TGTGCCAGCAGGAACAGGGAGAATGGCTACACCTTC
TRBJ2-7,TRBV5-1,.,.,CASSHVRDGAYEQYF,TGCGCCAGCAGCCACGTCCGGGACGGGGCCTACGAGCAGTACTTC
TRBJ1-1,TRBV28,TRBD1,.,CASRLTGGTEAFF,TGTGCCAGCAGGCTTACAGGGGGCACTGAAGCTTTCTTT
TRBJ2-5,TRBV5-4,.,.,CASGITLEETQYF,TGTGCCAGCGGAATCACCCTCGAAGAGACCCAGTACTTC
TRBJ2-3,TRBV9,TRBD2,.,CASSVAGGLPGDTQYF,TGTGCCAGCAGCGTAGCGGGAGGCCTCCCGGGGGATACGCAGTATTTT
TRBJ2-6,TRBV5-1,.,once,CASSPEVQGSGANVLTF,TGCGCCAGCAGCCCTGAGGTACAGGGATCTGGGGCCAACGTCCTGACTTTC
TRBJ2-1,TRBV6-5,TRBD1,.,CASTSDRAHEQFF,TGTGCCAGCACCTCGGACAGGGCGCATGAGCAGTTCTTC
TRBJ2-1,TRBV10-3,TRBD2,.,CAISESMAGDYNEQFF,TGTGCCATCAGTGAGTCTATGGCGGGGGACTACAATGAGCAGTTCTTC
TRBJ1-5,TRBV7-9,.,.,CASSLGAPQPQHF,TGTGCCAGCAGCTTAGGGGCTCCTCAGCCCCAGCATTTT
TRBJ2-1,TRBV29-1,TRBD2,few,CSVLGTSGANEQFF,TGCAGCGTTCTCGGGACTAGCGGGGCCAATGAGCAGTTCTTC
TRBJ2-1,TRBV25-1,TRBD1,.,CASSELTGLNEQFF,TGTGCCAGCAGTGAATTGACAGGGTTAAATGAGCAGTTCTTC
TRBJ1-4,TRBV28,.,.,CASSRQSEKLFF,TGTGCCAGCAGTCGACAGAGTGAAAAACTGTTTTTT
TRBJ1-5,TRBV5-1,.,.,CASSLDSLDGPQHF,TGCGCCAGCAGCTTGGACAGCCTAGACGGTCCCCAGCATTTT
TRBJ1-3,TRBV27,.,.,CASSLYLGSGNTIYF,TGTGCCAGCAGTTTATATCTAGGGTCTGGAAACACCATATATTTT
TRBJ1-5,TRBV28,TRBD1,.,CASRDPGTGVLNNQPQHF,TGTGCCAGCAGGGATCCCGGGACAGGGGTTTTGAATAATCAGCCCCAGCATTTT
TRBJ2-7,TRBV27,.,.,CASSLTDHYEQYF,TGTGCCAGCAGTTTGACGGACCACTACGAGCAGTACTTC
TRBJ2-2,TRBV7-3,.,.,CASSPGSSTGELFF,TGTGCCAGCAGCCCGGGATCCTCAACCGGGGAGCTGTTTTTT
TRBJ2-5,TRBV7-3,.,.,CASSLTPSRQETQYF,TGTGCCAGCAGCTTAACGCCTAGCCGGCAAGAGACCCAGTACTTC
TRBJ2-7,TRBV27,TRBD1,once,CASSPGGQISYEQYF,TGTGCCAGCAGTCCTGGGGGACAGATCTCCTACGAGCAGTACTTC
TRBJ2-7,TRBV10-3,TRBD1,once,CAISGTGATYEQYF,TGTGCCATCAGCGGGACAGGGGCGACCTACGAGCAGTACTTC
TRBJ2-5,TRBV9,TRBD2,.,CASSPPRRGLAGNQETQYF,TGTGCCAGCAGCCCACCCCGTAGAGGACTAGCGGGCAACCAAGAGACCCAGTACTTC
TRBJ2-7,TRBV6-5,.,many,CASSYSRDTYEQYF,TGTGCCAGCAGTTACTCGAGGGATACCTACGAGCAGTACTTC
TRBJ1-1,TRBV15,TRBD1,.,CATSSPRTGTGRTEAFF,TGTGCCACCAGCAGTCCCAGGACCGGGACAGGGCGGACTGAAGCTTTCTTT
TRBJ2-7,TRBV10-2,TRBD1,.,CASGQGRAEQYF,TGCGCCAGCGGACAGGGTAGAGCTGAGCAGTACTTC
TRBJ2-2,TRBV5-1,.,once,CASSLTGFGELFF,TGCGCCAGCAGCTTAACAGGGTTCGGGGAGCTGTTTTTT
TRBJ1-2,TRBV14,.,few,CASSQDSWVGGYTF,TGTGCCAGCAGCCAAGATTCATGGGTGGGAGGCTACACCTTC
TRBJ2-7,TRBV6-5,.,.,CASRSPQRAYEQYF,TGTGCCAGCAGGTCCCCCCAGCGCGCCTACGAGCAGTACTTC